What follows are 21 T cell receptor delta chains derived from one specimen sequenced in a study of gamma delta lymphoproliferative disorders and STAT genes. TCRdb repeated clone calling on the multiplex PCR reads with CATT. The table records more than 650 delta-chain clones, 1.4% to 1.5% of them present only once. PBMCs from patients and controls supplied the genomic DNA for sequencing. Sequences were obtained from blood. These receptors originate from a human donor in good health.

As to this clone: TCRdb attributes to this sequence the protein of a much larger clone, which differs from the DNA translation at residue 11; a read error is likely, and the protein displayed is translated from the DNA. CDR3 nucleotides: TGTGCCTGTGACTCGACGAGACCTGCTCAGGCTCTGGACCTAAGGATCACCGATAAACTCATCTTT. Protein: CACDSTRPAQALDLRITDKLIF. The V call is TRDV2, the J call TRDJ1; D is uncertain. The CDR3 is 22 amino acids. Germline V lookup: CDR1 GEAIGNYY, CDR2 EKD. Between the trimmed V and J ends, which lost 3 bases and 1 base, there was a span of 35 bases.

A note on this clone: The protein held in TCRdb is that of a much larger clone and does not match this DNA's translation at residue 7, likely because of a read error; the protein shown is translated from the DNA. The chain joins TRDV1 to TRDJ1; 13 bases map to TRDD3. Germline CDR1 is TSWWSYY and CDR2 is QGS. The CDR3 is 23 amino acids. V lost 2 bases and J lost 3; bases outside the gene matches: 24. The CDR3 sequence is CALGELSRSALHWGIRIPDKLIF. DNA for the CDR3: TGTGCTCTTGGGGAATTGTCCCGATCCGCACTCCACTGGGGGATACGCATCCCCGATAAACTCATCTTT.

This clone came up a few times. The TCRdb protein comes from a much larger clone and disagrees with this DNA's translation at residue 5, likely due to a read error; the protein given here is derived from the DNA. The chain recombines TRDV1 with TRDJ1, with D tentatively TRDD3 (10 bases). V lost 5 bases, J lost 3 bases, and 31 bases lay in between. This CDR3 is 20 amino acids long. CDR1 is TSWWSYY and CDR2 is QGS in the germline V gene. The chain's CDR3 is CALGNAFLRSGGYLSDKLIF. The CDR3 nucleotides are TGTGCTCTTGGGAACGCCTTCCTACGTTCTGGGGGATATCTATCCGATAAACTCATCTTT.

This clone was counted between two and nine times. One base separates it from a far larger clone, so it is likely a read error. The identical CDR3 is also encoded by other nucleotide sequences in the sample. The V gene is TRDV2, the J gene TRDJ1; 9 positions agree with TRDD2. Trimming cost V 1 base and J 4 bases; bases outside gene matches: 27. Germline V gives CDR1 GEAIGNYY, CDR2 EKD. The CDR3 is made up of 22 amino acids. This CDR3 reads CACDTILKPSYQLGDTHDKLIF. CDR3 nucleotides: TGTGCCTGTGACACAATTCTAAAGCCTTCCTACCAATTGGGAGATACCCACGATAAACTCATCTTT.

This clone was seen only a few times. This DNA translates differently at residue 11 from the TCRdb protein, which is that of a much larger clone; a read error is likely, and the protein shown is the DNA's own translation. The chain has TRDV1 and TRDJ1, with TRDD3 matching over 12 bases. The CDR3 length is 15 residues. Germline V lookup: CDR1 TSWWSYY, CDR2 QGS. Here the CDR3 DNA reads TGTGCTCTGCTTACTGGGGGATACAACACCGAAAAACTCATCTTT. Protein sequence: CALLTGGYNTEKLIF.

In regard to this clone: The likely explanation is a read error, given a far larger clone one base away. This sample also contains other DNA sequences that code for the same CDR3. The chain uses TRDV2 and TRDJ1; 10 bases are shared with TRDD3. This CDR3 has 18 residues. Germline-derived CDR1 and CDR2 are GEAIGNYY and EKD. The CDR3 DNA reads TGTGCCTGTGACACCGTGGGTGGGGGATACCCGCGCACCGACAAACTCATCTTT. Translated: CACDTVGGGYPRTDKLIF.

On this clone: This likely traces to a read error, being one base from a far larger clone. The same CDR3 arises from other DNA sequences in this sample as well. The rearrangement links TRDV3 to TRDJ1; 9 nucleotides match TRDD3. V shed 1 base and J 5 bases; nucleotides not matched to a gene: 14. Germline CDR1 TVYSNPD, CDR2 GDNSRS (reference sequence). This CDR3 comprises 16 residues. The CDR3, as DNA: TGTGCCTTTATAAAGGGGATACGCTGGGGCACTGATAAACTCATCTTT. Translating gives CAFIKGIRWGTDKLIF.

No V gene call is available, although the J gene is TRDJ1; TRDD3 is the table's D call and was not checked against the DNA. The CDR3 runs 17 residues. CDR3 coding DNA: TGTGCCTTCCACTCAGGCTACTGGGGGACTCACACCGATAAACTCATCTTT. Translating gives CAFHSGYWGTHTDKLIF.

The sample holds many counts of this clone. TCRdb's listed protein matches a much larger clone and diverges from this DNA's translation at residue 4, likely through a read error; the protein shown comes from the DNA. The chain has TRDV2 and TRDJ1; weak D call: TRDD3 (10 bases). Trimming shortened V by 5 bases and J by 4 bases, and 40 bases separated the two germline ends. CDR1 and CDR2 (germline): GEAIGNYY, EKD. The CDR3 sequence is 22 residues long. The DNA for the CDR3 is TGTGCCTGTGGCACAATTCTAAAGCCTTCCTACCAATTGGGGGATACCCACGATAAACTCATCTTT. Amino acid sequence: CACGTILKPSYQLGDTHDKLIF.

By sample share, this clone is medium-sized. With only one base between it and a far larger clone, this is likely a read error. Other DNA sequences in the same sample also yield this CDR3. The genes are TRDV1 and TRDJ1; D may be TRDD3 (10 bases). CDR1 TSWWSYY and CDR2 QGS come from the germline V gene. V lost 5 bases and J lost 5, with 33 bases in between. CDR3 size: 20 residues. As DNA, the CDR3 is TGTGCTCTTGGGAAGGCCTTCCTACGTTCTGGGGGATATCTATCTGATAAACTCATCTTT. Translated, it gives CALGKAFLRSGGYLSDKLIF.

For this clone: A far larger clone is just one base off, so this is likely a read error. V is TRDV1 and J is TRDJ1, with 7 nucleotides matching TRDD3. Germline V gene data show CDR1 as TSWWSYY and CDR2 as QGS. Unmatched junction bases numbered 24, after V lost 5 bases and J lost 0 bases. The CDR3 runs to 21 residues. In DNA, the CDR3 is TGTGCTCTTGGGCAATCTTTAGGGTTACTGGGGATTCCCTGGTACACCGATAAACTCATCTTT. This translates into CALGQSLGLLGIPWYTDKLIF.

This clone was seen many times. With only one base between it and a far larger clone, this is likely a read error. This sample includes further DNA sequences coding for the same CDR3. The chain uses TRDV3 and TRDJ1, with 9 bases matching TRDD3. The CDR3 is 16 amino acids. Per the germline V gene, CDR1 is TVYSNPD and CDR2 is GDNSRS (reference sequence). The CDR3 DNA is TGTGCCTTTATAAAGGGGATACGCTGGGGCACCGACAAACTCATCTTT. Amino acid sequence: CAFIKGIRWGTDKLIF.

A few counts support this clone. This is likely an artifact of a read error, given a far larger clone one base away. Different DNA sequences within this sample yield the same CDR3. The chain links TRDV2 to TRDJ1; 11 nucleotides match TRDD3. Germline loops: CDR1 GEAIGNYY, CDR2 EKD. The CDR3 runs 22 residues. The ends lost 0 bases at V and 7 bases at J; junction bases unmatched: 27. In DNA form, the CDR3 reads TGTGCCTGTGACACCTCGAGTCTTTCGGCGTACTGGGGGATAGAGGACGGGGGTAAACTCATCTTT. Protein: CACDTSSLSAYWGIEDGGKLIF.

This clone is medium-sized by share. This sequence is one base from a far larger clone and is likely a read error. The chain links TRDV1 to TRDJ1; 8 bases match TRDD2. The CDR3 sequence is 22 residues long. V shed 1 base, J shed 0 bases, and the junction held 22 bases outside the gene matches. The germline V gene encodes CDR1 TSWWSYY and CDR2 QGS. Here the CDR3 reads CALGEPIAFLAPWGSHTDKLIF. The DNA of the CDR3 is TGTGCTCTTGGGGAACCGATAGCCTTCCTAGCCCCCTGGGGCAGTCACACCGATAAACTCATCTTT.

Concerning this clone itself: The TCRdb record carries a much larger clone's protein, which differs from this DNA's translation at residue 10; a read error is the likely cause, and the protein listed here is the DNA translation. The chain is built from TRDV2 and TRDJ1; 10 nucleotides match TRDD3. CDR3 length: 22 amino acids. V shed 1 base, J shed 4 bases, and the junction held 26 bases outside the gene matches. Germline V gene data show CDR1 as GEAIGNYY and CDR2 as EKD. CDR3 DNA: TGTGCCTGTGACACAATTCTAAAGCCTCCCTACCAATTGGGGGATACCCACGATAAACTCATCTTT. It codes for CACDTILKPPYQLGDTHDKLIF.

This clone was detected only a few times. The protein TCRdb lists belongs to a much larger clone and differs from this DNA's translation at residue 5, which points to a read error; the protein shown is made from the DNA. CDR3 DNA: TGTGCATTCGCCTCCCATTATTACTGGGGGATACGCCACACCGATAAACTCATCTTT. Translated: CAFASHYYWGIRHTDKLIF. The chain recombines TRDV3 with TRDJ1, with TRDD3 matching over 13 bases. CDR3 size: 19 residues. The germline V gene has CDR1 TVYSNPD and CDR2 GDNSRS (reference sequence).

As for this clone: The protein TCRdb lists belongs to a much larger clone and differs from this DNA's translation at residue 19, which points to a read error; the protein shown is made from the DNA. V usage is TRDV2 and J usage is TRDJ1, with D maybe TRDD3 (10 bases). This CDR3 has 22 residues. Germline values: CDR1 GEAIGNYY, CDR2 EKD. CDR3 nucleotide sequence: TGTGCCTGTGACACAATTCTAAAGCCTTCCTACCAATTGGGGGATACCCACGATGAACTCATCTTT. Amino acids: CACDTILKPSYQLGDTHDELIF.

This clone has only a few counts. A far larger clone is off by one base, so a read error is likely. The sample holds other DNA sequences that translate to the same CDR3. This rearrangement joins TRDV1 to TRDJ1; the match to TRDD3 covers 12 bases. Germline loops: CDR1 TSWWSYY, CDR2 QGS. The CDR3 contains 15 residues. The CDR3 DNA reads TGTGCTCTGCTTACTGGGGGATACAACACTGATAAACTCATCTTT. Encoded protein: CALLTGGYNTDKLIF.

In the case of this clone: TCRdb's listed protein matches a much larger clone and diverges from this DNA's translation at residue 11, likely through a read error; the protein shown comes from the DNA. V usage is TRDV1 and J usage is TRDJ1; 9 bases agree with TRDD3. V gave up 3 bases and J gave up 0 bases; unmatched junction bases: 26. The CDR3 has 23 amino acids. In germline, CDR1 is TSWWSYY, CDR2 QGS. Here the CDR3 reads CALGDPLVFLTWGIGLYTDKLIF. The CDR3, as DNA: TGTGCTCTTGGGGACCCTCTTGTCTTCCTAACCTGGGGGATCGGTTTGTACACCGATAAACTCATCTTT.

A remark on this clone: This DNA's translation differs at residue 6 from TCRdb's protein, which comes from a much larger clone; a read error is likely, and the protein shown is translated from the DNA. As DNA, the CDR3 is TGTGCCTGTGACACGCCGGGGGATAAGATGACCGATAAACTCATCTTT. It specifies CACDTPGDKMTDKLIF. This rearrangement joins TRDV2 to TRDJ1; 8 bases line up with TRDD3. After removal of 1 base from V and 2 bases from J, the junction contained 8 bases not matched to a gene. Per the germline V gene, CDR1 is GEAIGNYY and CDR2 is EKD. This CDR3 comprises 16 residues.

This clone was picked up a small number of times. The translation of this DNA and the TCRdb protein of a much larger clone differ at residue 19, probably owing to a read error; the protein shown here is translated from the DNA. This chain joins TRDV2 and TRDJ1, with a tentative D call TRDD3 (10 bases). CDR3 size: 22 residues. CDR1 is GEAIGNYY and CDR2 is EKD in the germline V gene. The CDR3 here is CACDTILKPSYQLGDTHDNLIF. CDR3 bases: TGTGCCTGTGACACAATTCTAAAGCCTTCCTACCAATTGGGGGATACCCACGATAACCTCATCTTT.